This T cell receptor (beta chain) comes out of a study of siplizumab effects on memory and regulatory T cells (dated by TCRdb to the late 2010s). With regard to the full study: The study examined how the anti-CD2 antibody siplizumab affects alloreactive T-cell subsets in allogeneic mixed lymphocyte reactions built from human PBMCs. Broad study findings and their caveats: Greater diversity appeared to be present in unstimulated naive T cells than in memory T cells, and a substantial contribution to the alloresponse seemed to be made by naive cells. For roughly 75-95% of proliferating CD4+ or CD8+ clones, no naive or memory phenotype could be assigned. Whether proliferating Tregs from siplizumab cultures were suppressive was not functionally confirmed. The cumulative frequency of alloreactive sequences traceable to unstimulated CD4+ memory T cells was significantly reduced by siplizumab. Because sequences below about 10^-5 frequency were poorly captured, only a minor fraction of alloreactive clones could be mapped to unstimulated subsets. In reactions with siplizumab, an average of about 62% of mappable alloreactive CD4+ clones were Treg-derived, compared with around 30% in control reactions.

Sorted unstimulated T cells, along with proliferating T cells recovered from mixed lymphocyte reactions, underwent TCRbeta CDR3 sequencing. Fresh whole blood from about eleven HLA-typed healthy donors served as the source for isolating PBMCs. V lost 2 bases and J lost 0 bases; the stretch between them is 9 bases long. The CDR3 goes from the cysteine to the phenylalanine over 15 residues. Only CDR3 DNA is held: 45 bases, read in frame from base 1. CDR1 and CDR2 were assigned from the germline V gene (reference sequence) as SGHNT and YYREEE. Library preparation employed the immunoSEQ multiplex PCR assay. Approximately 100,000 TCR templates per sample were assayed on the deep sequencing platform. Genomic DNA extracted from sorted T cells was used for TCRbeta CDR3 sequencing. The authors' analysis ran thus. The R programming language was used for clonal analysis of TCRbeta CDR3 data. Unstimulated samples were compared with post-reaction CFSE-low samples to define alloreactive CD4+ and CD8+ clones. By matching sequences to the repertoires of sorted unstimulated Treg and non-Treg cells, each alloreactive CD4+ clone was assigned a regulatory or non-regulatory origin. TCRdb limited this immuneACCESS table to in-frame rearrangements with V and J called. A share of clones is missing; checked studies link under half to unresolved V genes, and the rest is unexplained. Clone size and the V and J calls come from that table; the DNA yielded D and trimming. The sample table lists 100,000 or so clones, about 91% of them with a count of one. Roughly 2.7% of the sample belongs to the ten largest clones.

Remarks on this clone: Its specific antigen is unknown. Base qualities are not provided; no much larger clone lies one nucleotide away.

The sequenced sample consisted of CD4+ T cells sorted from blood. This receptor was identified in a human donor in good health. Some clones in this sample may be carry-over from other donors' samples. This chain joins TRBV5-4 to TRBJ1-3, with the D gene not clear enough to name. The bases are TGTGCCAGCAGCTTCGGCGGTACCTCTGGAAACACCATATATTTT. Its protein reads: CASSFGGTSGNTIYF. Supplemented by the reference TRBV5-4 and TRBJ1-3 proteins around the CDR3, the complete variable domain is ETGVTQSPTHLIKTRGQQVTLRCSSQSGHNTVSWYQQALGQGPQFIFQYYREEENGRGNFPPRFSGLQFPNYSSELNVNALELDDSALYLCASSFGGTSGNTIYFGEGSWLTVV.